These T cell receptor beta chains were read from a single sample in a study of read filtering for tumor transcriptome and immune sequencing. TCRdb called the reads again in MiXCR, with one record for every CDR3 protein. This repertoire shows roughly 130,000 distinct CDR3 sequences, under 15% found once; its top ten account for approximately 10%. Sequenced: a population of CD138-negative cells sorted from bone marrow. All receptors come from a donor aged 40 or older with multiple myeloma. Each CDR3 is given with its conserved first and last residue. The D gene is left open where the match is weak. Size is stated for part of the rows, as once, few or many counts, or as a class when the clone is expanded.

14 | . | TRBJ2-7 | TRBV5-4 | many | CASSSTSLVGEQYF | TGTGCCAGCAGCTCCACTAGCCTGGTCGGAGAGCAGTACTTC
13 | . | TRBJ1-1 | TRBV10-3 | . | CAISTGSDTEAFF | TGTGCCATCAGTACAGGGTCGGACACTGAAGCTTTCTTT
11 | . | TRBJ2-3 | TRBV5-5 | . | CASISTDTQYF | TGTGCCAGCATCAGCACAGATACGCAGTATTTT
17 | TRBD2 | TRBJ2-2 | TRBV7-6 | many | CASSLTVSREFTGELFF | TGTGCCAGCAGCTTAACGGTGTCGCGGGAGTTTACCGGGGAGCTGTTTTTT
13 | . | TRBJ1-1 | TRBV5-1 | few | CASSRTFNTEAFF | TGCGCCAGCAGCCGGACGTTTAACACTGAAGCTTTCTTT
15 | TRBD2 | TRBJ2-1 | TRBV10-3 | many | CAISVLAGGDNEQFF | TGTGCCATCAGTGTACTAGCGGGGGGTGACAATGAGCAGTTCTTC
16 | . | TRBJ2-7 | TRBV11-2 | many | CASSLAGQTASYEQYF | TGTGCCAGCAGCTTAGCGGGACAAACTGCCAGCTACGAGCAGTACTTC
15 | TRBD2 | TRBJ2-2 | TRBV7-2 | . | CASSPGLGLPGELFF | TGTGCCAGCAGCCCGGGACTAGGGTTACCCGGGGAGCTGTTTTTT
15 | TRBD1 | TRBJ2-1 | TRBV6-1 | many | CASRTQGDNYNEQFF | TGTGCCAGCAGGACGCAGGGGGACAACTACAATGAGCAGTTCTTC
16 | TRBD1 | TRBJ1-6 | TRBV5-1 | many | CASSPGQVTHNSPLHF | TGCGCCAGCAGCCCTGGACAGGTGACTCATAATTCACCCCTCCACTTT
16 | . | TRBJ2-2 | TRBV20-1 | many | CSARLRGQGITGELFF | TGCAGTGCTAGATTAAGGGGACAAGGGATCACCGGGGAGCTGTTTTTT
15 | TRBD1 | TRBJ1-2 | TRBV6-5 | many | CASSPPGQLNYGYTF | TGTGCCAGCAGTCCACCGGGACAGCTGAACTATGGCTACACCTTC
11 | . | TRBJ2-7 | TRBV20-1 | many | CSAREYYEQYF | TGCAGTGCCAGGGAATACTACGAGCAGTACTTC
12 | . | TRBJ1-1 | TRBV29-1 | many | CSVESDLTEAFF | TGCAGCGTTGAATCGGACCTCACTGAAGCTTTCTTT
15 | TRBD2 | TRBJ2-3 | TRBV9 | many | CASSVAQTSADTQYF | TGTGCCAGCAGCGTAGCCCAGACTAGCGCAGATACGCAGTATTTT
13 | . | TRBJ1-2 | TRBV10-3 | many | CAISELGGDGYTF | TGTGCCATCAGTGAATTGGGGGGTGATGGCTACACCTTC
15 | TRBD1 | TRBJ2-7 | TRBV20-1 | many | CSAINSGTAEGEQYF | TGCAGTGCTATTAACTCCGGGACAGCGGAAGGCGAGCAGTACTTC
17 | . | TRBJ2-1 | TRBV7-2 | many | CASSLGGGAISYNEQFF | TGTGCCAGCAGCTTAGGCGGGGGCGCGATCTCCTACAATGAGCAGTTCTTC
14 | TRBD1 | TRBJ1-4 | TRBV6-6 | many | CASRPSGGREKLFF | TGTGCCAGCAGACCTTCAGGGGGCCGGGAAAAACTGTTTTTT
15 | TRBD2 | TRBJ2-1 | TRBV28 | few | CASTGGSAGGPEQFF | TGTGCCAGCACTGGGGGGTCAGCGGGAGGGCCTGAGCAGTTCTTC
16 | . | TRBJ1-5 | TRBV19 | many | CASSIGQAYSNQPQHF | TGTGCCAGTAGTATAGGACAGGCTTATAGCAATCAGCCCCAGCATTTT
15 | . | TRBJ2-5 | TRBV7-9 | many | CASSLPGSRAETQYF | TGTGCCAGCAGCTTACCGGGGTCTAGGGCAGAGACCCAGTACTTC
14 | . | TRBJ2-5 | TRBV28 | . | CASSLPNLGRTQYF | TGTGCCAGCAGTTTACCCAACCTGGGGCGGACCCAGTACTTC
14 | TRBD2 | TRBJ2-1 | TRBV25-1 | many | CASNSGGSYNEQFF | TGTGCCAGCAATAGCGGGGGCTCCTACAATGAGCAGTTCTTC
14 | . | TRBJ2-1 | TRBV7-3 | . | CASSSRGTGKEQFF | TGTGCCAGCAGCTCCCGAGGGACTGGCAAGGAGCAGTTCTTC
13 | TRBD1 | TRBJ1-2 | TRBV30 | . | CAWSVGGMAGYTF | TGTGCCTGGAGTGTAGGGGGCATGGCTGGCTACACCTTC